The clone carrying this T cell receptor (beta chain) was counted between two and nine times. This sample is drawn from a study of blood T cells in healthy people across ages. The CDR3 sequence is 14 residues long. Trimming removed 0 bases at V and 9 bases at J, with 12 bases between. CDR1 and CDR2 from the germline V gene are SGHTA and FQGNSA. Through a sample-barcoded 5' primer and a J-beta primer mix, a second PCR was run for about 6 to 11 cycles. Researchers report that each sample yielded at least 2.5 million CDR3-containing paired-end reads. From the 5' RACE reads, TCRdb called clonotypes with MiXCR, one entry per CDR3 protein. Of roughly 800,000 distinct CDR3 sequences listed, 55% to 70% were seen once; the top ten hold roughly 22%.

Material for sequencing was blood. V and J are TRBV7-2 and TRBJ2-1, with TRBD1 as a possible D gene (7 bases). This clonotype was obtained from a man younger than 45 in good health. The CDR3 DNA reads TGTGCCAGCAGCTTAGCGCAGGGGGGAGGTGAGCAGTTCTTC. Its protein is CASSLAQGGGEQFF.